The next 20 T cell receptor beta chains were all read from a single sample in a study of T-cell memory formation after mild COVID-19. TCRdb processed the 5' RACE reads anew with MiXCR; each CDR3 protein has one entry. The sample records roughly 450,000 distinct CDR3 sequences, roughly 18% being singletons. The source material was PBMCs or a T cell subset sorted from them (not recorded which). The receptors were gathered from a man aged 18 to 29 who had mild COVID-19 (a few samples of this study predate the infection). Cell type and time point are not known.

This clonotype was counted ten times or more. V gene TRBV6-5 combines with J gene TRBJ2-6; D gene unclear. The V end was cut by 0 bases, the J end by 3 bases, with 0 bases between. From germline, CDR1 is MNHEY and CDR2 SVGAGI. The CDR3 sequence is 13 residues long. CDR3 sequence reads: CASSYSGANVLTF. In DNA form, the CDR3 reads TGTGCCAGCAGTTACTCTGGGGCCAACGTCCTGACTTTC.

The chain is built from TRBV3-1 and TRBJ2-1; 12 positions match TRBD2. Germline lookup yields CDR1 LGHDT and CDR2 YNNKEL (reference sequence). The ends lost 8 bases at V and 2 bases at J; junction bases unmatched: 1. This CDR3 is built from 14 residues. CDR3 in amino acids: CASSSGGAYNEQFF. The CDR3 nucleotides are TGTGCCAGCTCTAGCGGGGGGGCCTACAATGAGCAGTTCTTC.

This clonotype was observed a few times. In DNA form, the CDR3 reads TGTGCCAGTGGATGGGGGTCCTCACCCCTCCACTTT. This gives the protein CASGWGSSPLHF. This rearrangement joins TRBV27 to TRBJ1-6; D is perhaps TRBD1 (5 bases). With 9 bases removed from V and 10 bases from J, the gap between germline ends came to 13 bases. The CDR3 sequence is 12 residues long. From germline, CDR1 is MNHEY and CDR2 SMNVEV (reference sequence).

This chain connects TRBV20-1 to TRBJ2-7; 7 bases map to TRBD2. V dropped 3 bases and J dropped 6; count of bases not matched to a gene: 8. Germline V gene lookup returns CDR1 DFQATT and CDR2 SNEGSKA (reference sequence). The CDR3 is 13 residues long. CDR3 amino acids: CSARSGGGGEQYF. The CDR3 nucleotides read TGCAGTGCTAGGAGTGGGGGGGGAGGCGAGCAGTACTTC.

The genes are TRBV19 and TRBJ2-5, with D perhaps being TRBD1 or TRBD2 (5 bases each). Trimming removed 6 bases at V and 7 bases at J, with 18 bases between. Germline CDR1 LNHDA, CDR2 SQIVND (reference sequence). CDR3 length equals 14 residues. CDR3 protein: CASRMGPNAPTQYF. The CDR3, as DNA: TGTGCCAGTAGGATGGGACCGAACGCTCCGACCCAGTACTTC.

J is TRBJ2-5 and V is TRBV7-2; TRBD1 matches at 7 bases. Losses at the gene ends were 5 bases for V and 2 bases for J; bases not matched to a gene: 8. The CDR3 sequence is 15 residues long. The V gene's germline CDR1 is SGHTA and CDR2 FQGNSA. CDR3 sequence: CASSPRDSKQETQYF. Written as DNA, the CDR3 is TGTGCCAGCAGCCCGAGGGACAGCAAGCAAGAGACCCAGTACTTC.

The chain carries TRBV7-2 and TRBJ2-5; TRBD1 agrees at 7 bases. Germline V gene sequence: CDR1 SGHTA, CDR2 FQGNSA. The ends lost 6 bases at V and 4 bases at J; junction bases unmatched: 8. This CDR3 comprises 14 residues. The CDR3 here is CASSKQGPPETQYF. The CDR3 DNA is TGTGCCAGCAGTAAACAGGGGCCACCAGAGACCCAGTACTTC.

This chain joins TRBV7-2 and TRBJ1-1; D might be TRBD1 (6 bases). Germline V gives CDR1 SGHTA, CDR2 FQGNSA. V lost 1 base and J lost 3, with 18 bases in between. CDR3 size: 17 residues. The CDR3 region has the DNA TGTGCCAGCAGCTTAGTGACCGGCTCGGAGGGGGACACTGAAGCTTTCTTT. This encodes CASSLVTGSEGDTEAFF.

This clonotype was seen only a few times. The chain is built from TRBV7-9 and TRBJ2-1; D gene uncertain. Germline CDR1 and CDR2: SEHNR and FQNEAQ (reference sequence). The CDR3 sequence is 13 residues long. Trimming pared 5 bases from V and 8 bases from J, leaving 13 bases between. DNA of the CDR3: TGTGCCAGCAGCCGTCCCCCCGGCCATGAGCAGTTCTTC. Translating it yields CASSRPPGHEQFF.

The sample holds many counts of this clonotype. This sequence joins TRBV9 and TRBJ2-7; D gene unclear. Germline lookup yields CDR1 SGDLS and CDR2 YYNGEE. This CDR3 is built from 13 residues. V was shortened by 3 bases and J by 0 bases, with 7 bases between the two germline ends. The CDR3 nucleotides read TGTGCCAGCAGCGGACGGAACTCCTACGAGCAGTACTTC. Translating gives CASSGRNSYEQYF.

This clonotype has only a few counts. The J gene is TRBJ1-2, the V gene TRBV5-1, with unresolved D. Germline values: CDR1 SGHRS, CDR2 YFSETQ. The CDR3 totals 13 residues. Trimming pared 0 bases from V and 8 bases from J, leaving 11 bases between. The CDR3 DNA is TGCGCCAGCAGCTTGGATCTTGGGGAAGGCTACACCTTC. It is translated as CASSLDLGEGYTF.

The chain carries TRBV19 and TRBJ2-3, with D hard to call. The CDR3 runs to 13 residues. Trimming took 7 bases from V and 2 from J, leaving 10 bases between them. Per germline, CDR1 LNHDA and CDR2 SQIVND (reference sequence). CDR3 region: CASKGGPTDTQYF. The CDR3 nucleotides read TGTGCCAGTAAGGGCGGTCCCACAGATACGCAGTATTTT.

In this sample, this clonotype turned up many times. V and J are TRBV7-3 and TRBJ2-5; D is perhaps TRBD2 (6 bases). The V end lost 2 bases, the J end lost 1 base, and 17 bases lay between the germline ends. The length of the CDR3 is 17 residues. Germline V gives CDR1 SGHTA, CDR2 FQGTGA. DNA of the CDR3: TGTGCCAGCAGCTTAGGGGTAACCGGGACTGCCCAAGAGACCCAGTACTTC. It translates to CASSLGVTGTAQETQYF.

The rearrangement links TRBV7-9 to TRBJ2-2, with D maybe TRBD2 (6 bases). Germline V CDR1 and CDR2: SEHNR, FQNEAQ (reference sequence). This CDR3 is built from 15 residues. V gave up 5 bases and J gave up 4 bases, with 14 bases separating them. The CDR3 bases are TGTGCCAGCAGCCCGGAGGGGCCGGGCACCGGGGAGCTGTTTTTT. This encodes CASSPEGPGTGELFF.

The rearrangement links TRBV7-2 to TRBJ1-1; 7 bases fit TRBD1. Per germline, CDR1 SGHTA and CDR2 FQGNSA. The CDR3 is 14 amino acids. V shed 5 bases, J shed 8 bases, and the junction held 11 bases outside the gene matches. This CDR3 reads CASSPYQDRPEAFF. As DNA, the CDR3 is TGTGCCAGCAGCCCCTATCAGGACAGGCCAGAAGCTTTCTTT.

This clonotype was seen a handful of times. This chain links TRBV3-1 with TRBJ2-3, with 9 bases that match TRBD2. The CDR3 has 15 residues. Germline loops: CDR1 LGHDT, CDR2 YNNKEL (reference sequence). The trim removed 1 base at V and 4 bases at J, leaving 3 bases unmatched. As DNA, the CDR3 is TGTGCCAGCAGCCAAGCACCTAGCGGGGCAGATACGCAGTATTTT. Amino acids: CASSQAPSGADTQYF.

V is TRBV12-3 or TRBV12-4 and J is TRBJ1-1; D is ambiguous. V gave up 4 bases and J gave up 4 bases, with 16 bases separating them. This CDR3 contains 15 residues. The CDR3 region is CASSSSPAGFTEAFF. In DNA form, the CDR3 reads TGTGCCAGCAGTTCATCCCCGGCGGGGTTCACTGAAGCTTTCTTT.

Only a few counts were recorded for this clonotype. The rearrangement uses TRBV6-2 or TRBV6-3 and TRBJ2-7, with a possible D match to TRBD1 (5 bases). This CDR3 contains 13 residues. Germline V gene lookup returns CDR1 MNHEY and CDR2 SVGEGT. The ends were cut back, 2 bases at V and 3 bases at J, with 8 bases in the middle. The CDR3 loop reads CASSYRGYYEQYV. The CDR3 nucleotides are TGTGCCAGCAGTTACAGGGGATACTACGAGCAGTACGTC.

This clonotype was picked up a small number of times. The chain joins TRBV9 to TRBJ2-3, with 7 bases lining up with TRBD1. The germline gives CDR1 SGDLS, CDR2 YYNGEE. This CDR3 region has 14 residues. V trimming: 5 bases; J trimming: 0 bases; junction bases outside the gene matches: 3. CDR3 amino acids: CASRGTASTDTQYF. The CDR3 DNA reads TGTGCCAGCAGGGGGACAGCAAGCACAGATACGCAGTATTTT.

The J gene is TRBJ2-1, the V gene TRBV7-9; the match to TRBD2 covers 8 bases. The CDR3 is made up of 16 amino acids. Trimming cost V 3 bases and J 0 bases; bases outside gene matches: 4. Per the germline V gene, CDR1 is SEHNR and CDR2 is FQNEAQ (reference sequence). As DNA, the CDR3 is TGTGCCAGCAGCTTGGAGCGGGGGAGCTCCTACAATGAGCAGTTCTTC. It encodes CASSLERGSSYNEQFF.